This T cell receptor (beta chain) appears in the sequencing data of a study of blood T cell repertoires in COVID-19. Across the whole study: From the United States, Italy and Spain came samples of acute and convalescent COVID-19. The cDNA or gDNA used as material had been derived from T cells, B-cell-depleted T cells, or PBMCs.

In the original analysis: Reference gene primer amplification in the assay estimated nucleated cell counts. TCRdb's table, derived via immunoSEQ multiplex PCR, lists solely in-frame clones and lacks some. That table is the source of V, J and clone size, and D and trimming were worked out from the DNA. The data show approximately 250,000 clones, 75% to 90% seen once. V was trimmed by 2 bases and J by 3 bases, leaving 14 bases between them. Per the germline V gene, CDR1 is MNHEY and CDR2 is SVGAGI. The CDR3 length is 15 residues. This clonotype was sampled from a young man with active or convalescent COVID-19. This chain links TRBV6-5 with TRBJ2-7; D might be TRBD1 (6 bases). The specimen was peripheral blood. This CDR3 is CASSYDQTGRYEQYF. For the CDR3, the DNA is TGTGCCAGCAGTTACGATCAGACAGGACGCTACGAGCAGTACTTC.